The next 8 T cell receptor beta chains were all read from a single sample in a study of PD-L1 blockade in urothelial cancer. Clones were sequenced by immunoSEQ multiplex PCR, and TCRdb holds only the in-frame ones, with some missing. Among some 110,000 clones, 91% were seen once, and the ten largest hold around 4%. Time point specified: peripheral blood 6 weeks after treatment start. Here the sequenced sample was PBMCs, taken around atezolizumab (anti-PD-L1) treatment. These receptors were taken from a man aged 55-75 years with urothelial cancer.

The V gene is TRBV4-3, the J gene TRBJ1-5, with D perhaps matching TRBD1 (5 bases). The CDR3 extends over 13 amino acids. CDR1 is LGHNA and CDR2 is YSLEER in the germline V gene. V was trimmed by 4 bases and J by 3 bases, leaving 7 bases between them. CDR3 nucleotide sequence: TGCGCCAGCAGCCGGGACTTCAATCAGCCCCAGCATTTT. Amino acids: CASSRDFNQPQHF.

J is TRBJ2-7 and V is TRBV7-6, with 7 bases lining up with TRBD1. This CDR3 has 14 amino acids. V lost 5 bases to trimming and J lost 4 bases; unmatched junction nucleotides: 8. Germline loops: CDR1 SGHVS, CDR2 FNYEAQ. The CDR3 loop is CASSPGQSNYEQYF. CDR3 nucleotide sequence: TGTGCCAGCAGCCCGGGACAGAGTAATTACGAGCAGTACTTC.

This chain joins TRBV28 and TRBJ2-7; 7 bases fit TRBD1. Germline trimming cut 5 bases from V and 6 bases from J; bases unmatched to any gene: 10. Germline lookup yields CDR1 MDHEN and CDR2 SYDVKM. The CDR3 runs 14 residues. The CDR3 bases are TGTGCCAGCAGTATGGGACAGAGGTCCGGCGAGCAGTACTTC. Its translation: CASSMGQRSGEQYF.

The chain carries TRBV10-3 and TRBJ2-2; TRBD2 agrees at 8 bases. Germline CDR1 is ENHRY and CDR2 is SYGVKD. The CDR3 has 14 residues. The V segment lost 8 bases and the J segment 2 bases; nucleotides outside the gene matches: 4. CDR3: CAIGGGQNTGELFF. CDR3 DNA sequence: TGTGCCATCGGCGGGGGGCAAAACACCGGGGAGCTGTTTTTT.

This clone was seen only a few times. The rearrangement joins TRBV25-1 to TRBJ1-2; D ambiguous. V was clipped by 4 bases and J by 5 bases, with 11 bases between them. This CDR3 has 13 amino acids. In germline, CDR1 is MGHDK, CDR2 SYGVNS. The CDR3 nucleotides are TGTGCCAGCAGTGGTTCGGGAGGATATGGCTACACCTTC. Translation: CASSGSGGYGYTF.

V and J are TRBV5-4 and TRBJ2-2, with TRBD2 identical over 7 bases. The CDR3 totals 17 residues. Unmatched junction bases numbered 7, after V lost 1 base and J lost 1 base. Germline CDR1 reads SGHNT; CDR2 reads YYREEE (reference sequence). The CDR3: CASSLLEGLGNTGELFF. CDR3 nucleotide sequence: TGTGCCAGCAGCTTGCTGGAAGGACTAGGGAACACCGGGGAGCTGTTTTTT.

V is TRBV2 and J is TRBJ1-3; tentative D call: TRBD1 (6 bases). Germline CDR1 and CDR2: SNHLY and FYNNEI. Trimming took off 3 bases at V and 0 bases at J, with 12 bases between the two ends. The CDR3 is 16 residues long. This CDR3 is CASSELQGHSGNTIYF. The CDR3 DNA reads as TGTGCCAGCAGTGAGTTGCAGGGACACTCTGGAAACACCATATATTTT.

The chain has TRBV30 and TRBJ1-5, with D maybe TRBD1 (5 bases). Germline lookup yields CDR1 GTSNPN and CDR2 SVGIG (reference sequence). This CDR3 is 14 amino acids long. V dropped 1 base and J dropped 7 bases, with 14 bases sitting between them. CDR3 sequence reads: CAWSDGGVRQPQHF. CDR3 sequence (DNA): TGTGCCTGGAGTGATGGAGGGGTGAGGCAGCCCCAGCATTTT. Using reference TRBV30 and TRBJ1-5 for the parts outside the CDR3, the full variable domain is SQTIHQWPATLVQPVGSPLSLECTVEGTSNPNLYWYRQAAGRGLQLLFYSVGIGQISSEVPQNLSASRPQDRQFILSSKKLLLSDSGFYLCAWSDGGVRQPQHFGDGTRLSIL.